This T cell receptor beta chain originates from a study of untreated major depressive disorder. Every participant had European ancestry. Around 95% CD4+ purity was typical by flow cytometry. Remarks on this clone: Its antigen is currently unknown.

Study findings and constraints: CD4+ T cells from depressed patients used TRBV05-01 (Vbeta 5.1) more often than controls. In every subject, the five largest TRBV05-01 clones were private.

Libraries were prepared by immunoSEQ multiplex PCR; TCRdb keeps only in-frame clonotypes and omits some of them. The data show about 21,000 clones, roughly 93% seen once. CDR3 length: 14 amino acids. V shed 7 bases and J shed 4 bases, with 17 bases lying between them. CDR1 is MNHEY and CDR2 is SVGAGI in the germline V gene. This sequence was found in a young man in good health. The sequenced material came from CD4+ T cells from PBMCs. V and J are TRBV6-5 and TRBJ2-7, with D perhaps TRBD1 or TRBD2 (5 bases each). The CDR3 region is CASTGAHGKYEQYF. DNA for the CDR3: TGTGCCAGCACCGGGGCCCACGGGAAGTACGAGCAGTACTTC.